The 14 T cell receptor beta chains listed next were all sequenced from one sample in a study of STAT5B mutations in CD4+ large granular lymphocyte leukemia. Sequencing used immunoSEQ multiplex PCR; TCRdb keeps in-frame clones, though not all of them. Here the sample spans about 3,700 clones, roughly 85% being singletons. Source material: CD4+ T cells from blood buffy coats. Source of these receptors: a human donor in good health.

J is TRBJ2-6 and V is TRBV6-4; 9 bases are a match to TRBD1. The length of the CDR3 is 17 residues. CDR1 is MRHNA and CDR2 is SNTAGT in the germline V gene. V lost 0 bases to trimming and J lost 3 bases; unmatched junction nucleotides: 3. CDR3 amino acids: CASSDSDRGFGANVLTF. The CDR3 DNA follows: TGTGCCAGCAGTGACTCCGACAGGGGGTTTGGGGCCAACGTCCTGACTTTC.

The chain is built from TRBV19 and TRBJ2-1; D may be TRBD2 (6 bases). The CDR3 is 14 amino acids. Germline CDR1 LNHDA, CDR2 SQIVND (reference sequence). V lost 5 bases and J 3 bases, leaving 11 bases between the germline ends. Here the CDR3 reads CASSSTGVYNEQFF. The CDR3 DNA follows: TGTGCCAGTAGTTCGACGGGAGTCTACAATGAGCAGTTCTTC. Variable domain in full (rest from reference TRBV19 and TRBJ2-1): DGGITQSPKYLFRKEGQNVTLSCEQNLNHDAMYWYRQDPGQGLRLIYYSQIVNDFQKGDIAEGYSVSREKKESFPLTVTSAQKNPTAFYLCASSSTGVYNEQFFGPGTRLTVL.

The V and J genes are TRBV30 and TRBJ1-6; D not certain. Trimming took 0 bases from V and 3 from J, leaving 15 bases between them. CDR1 and CDR2 (germline): GTSNPN, SVGIG (reference sequence). The CDR3 runs 17 residues. CDR3 sequence: CAWSVHPLTLYNSPLHF. CDR3 sequence (DNA): TGTGCCTGGAGTGTACACCCGCTCACCCTCTATAATTCACCCCTCCACTTT. Together with reference TRBV30 and TRBJ1-6, the CDR3 gives the full variable domain: SQTIHQWPATLVQPVGSPLSLECTVEGTSNPNLYWYRQAAGRGLQLLFYSVGIGQISSEVPQNLSASRPQDRQFILSSKKLLLSDSGFYLCAWSVHPLTLYNSPLHFGNGTRLTVT.

J is TRBJ2-5 and V is TRBV14, with D perhaps matching TRBD1 (5 bases). The CDR3 loop spans 14 amino acids. V gave up 1 base and J gave up 5 bases, with 11 bases separating them. The V gene's germline CDR1 is SGHDN and CDR2 FVKESK. DNA for the CDR3: TGTGCCAGCAGCCAAGTAGAAGGGGCCGAGACCCAGTACTTC. Its protein is CASSQVEGAETQYF. The entire variable domain, with the rest obtained from reference TRBV14 and TRBJ2-5, is as follows: EAGVTQFPSHSVIEKGQTVTLRCDPISGHDNLYWYRRVMGKEIKFLLHFVKESKQDESGMPNNRFLAERTGGTYSTLKVQPAELEDSGVYFCASSQVEGAETQYFGPGTRLLVL.

J is TRBJ2-2 and V is TRBV13, with 11 nucleotides matching TRBD1. Germline-derived CDR1 and CDR2 are PRHDT and FYEKMQ (reference sequence). CDR3 length: 18 residues. The V segment lost 1 base and the J segment 7 bases; nucleotides outside the gene matches: 11. CDR3 bases: TGTGCCAGCAGCTTAGTACTTCCGGACAGGGGGCATGGCGGGGAGCTGTTTTTT. Translation: CASSLVLPDRGHGGELFF. Filled out from reference TRBV13 and TRBJ2-2, the complete variable domain reads AAGVIQSPRHLIKEKRETATLKCYPIPRHDTVYWYQQGPGQDPQFLISFYEKMQSDKGSIPDRFSAQQFSDYHSELNMSSLELGDSALYFCASSLVLPDRGHGGELFFGEGSRLTVL.

V and J are TRBV7-8 and TRBJ2-7; 8 positions match TRBD2. CDR3 length: 14 amino acids. Trimming removed 5 bases from V and 0 bases from J; junction bases left unmatched: 3. Germline V CDR1 and CDR2: SGHVS, FQNEAQ. CDR3 nucleotide sequence: TGTGCCAGCAGCATGAGCGGGAGCTCCTACGAGCAGTACTTC. The encoded protein is CASSMSGSSYEQYF.

This clone occurred once. This chain links TRBV11-2 with TRBJ2-3, with 8 bases lining up with TRBD2. J gave up 0 bases and V 3 bases, and 14 bases lay outside the gene matches. Germline values: CDR1 SGHAT, CDR2 FQNNGV. The CDR3 contains 19 residues. The CDR3 coding sequence is TGTGCCAGCAGCTTTTGGAGAACTAGCGGATCCGTCAGCACAGATACGCAGTATTTT. It is translated as CASSFWRTSGSVSTDTQYF.

V gene TRBV7-9 combines with J gene TRBJ2-3; 9 bases are a match to TRBD1. V lost 5 bases to trimming and J lost 2 bases; unmatched junction nucleotides: 8. This CDR3 is 16 amino acids long. Per germline, CDR1 SEHNR and CDR2 FQNEAQ (reference sequence). CDR3 in amino acids: CASSGGQGAFTDTQYF. The CDR3 bases are TGTGCCAGCAGCGGGGGACAGGGAGCATTCACAGATACGCAGTATTTT.

This clone has only a few counts. The V call is TRBV10-2, the J call TRBJ2-3; D may be TRBD2 (5 bases). CDR3 length: 11 amino acids. Germline V gene data show CDR1 as WSHSY and CDR2 as SAAADI. V lost 10 bases and J 8 bases, leaving 13 bases between the germline ends. CDR3: CAILLEGTQYF. The CDR3 DNA is TGCGCCATCCTACTCGAGGGTACGCAGTATTTT.

The gene calls are TRBV11-2 and TRBJ2-7, with D possibly TRBD1 on 7 matching bases. Trimming cost V 1 base and J 3 bases, with 13 bases left between them. The CDR3 is made up of 15 amino acids. CDR1 is SGHAT, CDR2 FQNNGV, per germline. This CDR3 is CASSLGGDSFYEQYF. The CDR3 DNA is TGTGCCAGCAGCTTAGGGGGGGACAGCTTCTACGAGCAGTACTTC.

This clone was seen a few times. This sequence joins TRBV19 and TRBJ1-1; 11 nucleotides line up with TRBD1. The CDR3 extends over 13 amino acids. The germline gives CDR1 LNHDA, CDR2 SQIVND (reference sequence). V shed 3 bases, J shed 11 bases, and the junction held 5 bases outside the gene matches. For the CDR3, the DNA is TGTGCCAGTAGTATCGGACAGGGGGCTTTGGCTTTCTTT. This translates into CASSIGQGALAFF.

This rearrangement joins TRBV6-5 to TRBJ2-2, with D unresolved. Germline V gives CDR1 MNHEY, CDR2 SVGAGI. Trimming left V 3 bases short and J 3 bases short, with 5 bases between. The CDR3 length is 13 residues. As DNA, the CDR3 is TGTGCCAGCAGTTATGGGGACACCGGGGAGCTGTTTTTT. Its translation: CASSYGDTGELFF.

The chain has TRBV7-9 and TRBJ2-1; TRBD2 might be the D (5 bases). Trimming cost V 4 bases and J 15 bases, with 16 bases left between them. Germline CDR1 and CDR2: SEHNR and FQNEAQ (reference sequence). The CDR3 is 12 residues long. CDR3: CASSSGLTDSFF. The DNA of the CDR3 is TGTGCCAGCAGCTCCGGACTGACCGATTCGTTCTTC.

The genes are TRBV15 and TRBJ1-1; possibly TRBD1 for D (6 bases). V was trimmed by 5 bases and J by 4 bases, leaving 20 bases between them. Germline V gene data show CDR1 as LNHNV and CDR2 as YYDKDF (reference sequence). This CDR3 region has 16 residues. CDR3 nucleotides: TGTGCCACCAGCGGGTGGGGGGGCTTGGCGGCCACTGAAGCTTTCTTT. Amino acid sequence: CATSGWGGLAATEAFF. The complete variable domain, with remaining parts taken from reference TRBV15 and TRBJ1-1, reads DAMVIQNPRYQVTQFGKPVTLSCSQTLNHNVMYWYQQKSSQAPKLLFHYYDKDFNNEADTPDNFQSRRPNTSFCFLDIRSPGLGDTAMYLCATSGWGGLAATEAFFGQGTRLTVV.